Listed here are 18 T cell receptor beta chains from one sample, sequenced in a study of blood T cell repertoires in COVID-19. Sequenced by immunoSEQ multiplex PCR; TCRdb stores in-frame clones only, minus some. The sample shows about 220,000 clones, 70% to 90% of them seen only once. The sequenced sample was peripheral blood. Receptors were obtained from a woman in her seventies with COVID-19, enrolled during active disease.

The chain couples TRBV6-5 to TRBJ1-2, with D tentatively TRBD1 (5 bases). CDR3 length: 15 residues. Germline V gene data show CDR1 as MNHEY and CDR2 as SVGAGI. Trimming pared 2 bases from V and 6 bases from J, leaving 16 bases between. As DNA, the CDR3 is TGTGCCAGCAGTTACGGGAGGCAGGGTAGAAATGGCTACACCTTC. This gives the protein CASSYGRQGRNGYTF.

The rearrangement links TRBV11-3 to TRBJ1-2, with D possibly being TRBD1 (5 bases). This CDR3 is 15 amino acids long. Germline lookup yields CDR1 SGHNT and CDR2 YENEEA. Trimming removed 7 bases from V and 2 bases from J, with 17 bases in between. CDR3 sequence: CASTPTGDWNYGYTF. CDR3 in DNA: TGTGCCAGCACCCCCACGGGGGACTGGAACTATGGCTACACCTTC.

The chain recombines TRBV30 with TRBJ2-2, with 10 bases matching TRBD2. Germline CDR1 reads GTSNPN; CDR2 reads SVGIG (reference sequence). This CDR3 region has 16 residues. The V and J ends lost 5 bases and 1 base, in that order; junction bases with no gene match: 7. CDR3 DNA sequence: TGTGCCTGGGGCTCTAGCGGGAGTAAGAACACCGGGGAGCTGTTTTTT. This translates into CAWGSSGSKNTGELFF.

The J gene is TRBJ2-1, the V gene TRBV11-3; 10 bases align to TRBD2. V dropped 7 bases and J dropped 10; count of bases not matched to a gene: 13. The CDR3 runs 15 residues. CDR1 is SGHNT, CDR2 YENEEA, per germline. CDR3 in amino acids: CASTPNQRGGEEQFF. The DNA of the CDR3 is TGTGCCAGCACCCCAAATCAGCGGGGGGGCGAAGAGCAGTTCTTC.

The genes are TRBV18 and TRBJ1-6; D not certain. Germline loops: CDR1 KGHSH, CDR2 LQKENI. The germline V and J ends were trimmed by 1 base and 5 bases, with 9 bases remaining between them. CDR3 size: 15 residues. CDR3 in DNA: TGTGCCAGCTCACCACTGGCAGATCATAATTCACCCCTCCACTTT. Its translation: CASSPLADHNSPLHF. Variable domain in full (rest from reference TRBV18 and TRBJ1-6): NAGVMQNPRHLVRRRGQEARLRCSPMKGHSHVYWYRQLPEEGLKFMVYLQKENIIDESGMPKERFSAEFPKEGPSILRIQQVVRGDSAAYFCASSPLADHNSPLHFGNGTRLTVT.

CDR3 nucleotide sequence: TGTGCCAGCAGCTCGGGTGGACAGAACACTGAAGCTTTCTTT. Its protein product is CASSSGGQNTEAFF. The chain has TRBV7-2 and TRBJ1-1; D may be TRBD1 (5 bases). The CDR3 length is 14 residues. Between the trimmed V and J ends, which lost 4 bases and 1 base, there was a span of 10 bases. The germline CDR1 and CDR2 sequences are SGHTA and FQGNSA. Full variable domain (rest looked up from reference TRBV7-2 and TRBJ1-1): GAGVSQSPSNKVTEKGKDVELRCDPISGHTALYWYRQSLGQGLEFLIYFQGNSAPDKSGLPSDRFSAERTGGSVSTLTIQRTQQEDSAVYLCASSSGGQNTEAFFGQGTRLTVV.

The V call is TRBV7-2, the J call TRBJ2-3, with TRBD2 identical over 9 bases. V was clipped by 4 bases and J by 4 bases; unmatched bases: 18. The length of the CDR3 is 19 residues. Per the germline V gene, CDR1 is SGHTA and CDR2 is FQGNSA. CDR3 protein: CASSYAWRSGGPQPDTQYF. The CDR3 region has the DNA TGTGCCAGCAGCTACGCCTGGCGAAGCGGGGGGCCACAGCCAGATACGCAGTATTTT.

The V call is TRBV18, the J call TRBJ2-7; TRBD2 agrees at 11 bases. Germline CDR1 and CDR2: KGHSH and LQKENI. CDR3 length: 17 amino acids. Trimming at V came to 6 bases and at J to 4 bases, leaving 14 bases not matched to a gene. CDR3 region: CASSSGGASGRSYEQYF. The CDR3 DNA reads TGTGCCAGCTCGTCGGGTGGGGCTAGCGGGAGGTCTTACGAGCAGTACTTC.

The V call is TRBV10-3, the J call TRBJ2-1; TRBD2 agrees at 9 bases. The germline V gene has CDR1 ENHRY and CDR2 SYGVKD. Unmatched junction bases numbered 9, after V lost 4 bases and J lost 8 bases. CDR3 length equals 15 residues. Here the CDR3 reads CAISGGLARSYEQFF. CDR3 nucleotide sequence: TGTGCCATCAGTGGTGGACTAGCGCGGTCCTATGAGCAGTTCTTC.

J is TRBJ2-1 and V is TRBV2; 8 positions match TRBD1. CDR1 and CDR2 (germline): SNHLY, FYNNEI. V lost 5 bases to trimming and J lost 7 bases; unmatched junction nucleotides: 10. The CDR3 length is 15 residues. The CDR3 loop reads CASSWDRMVQNEQFF. The CDR3 DNA follows: TGTGCCAGCAGTTGGGACAGGATGGTTCAGAATGAGCAGTTCTTC.

This sequence joins TRBV24-1 and TRBJ2-2, with TRBD1 matching over 8 bases. Losses at the gene ends were 8 bases for V and 4 bases for J; bases not matched to a gene: 5. CDR1 is KGHDR and CDR2 is SFDVKD in the germline V gene. The CDR3 covers 14 residues. Written as DNA, the CDR3 is TGTGCCACCAAAGACAGGGGAGGCACCGGGGAGCTGTTTTTT. It translates to CATKDRGGTGELFF.

The rearrangement uses TRBV5-4 and TRBJ2-7; perhaps TRBD2 as D (5 bases). The CDR3 is made up of 15 amino acids. The germline V and J ends were trimmed by 2 bases and 1 base, with 13 bases remaining between them. CDR1 and CDR2 from the germline V gene are SGHNT and YYREEE (reference sequence). The CDR3 region is CASSFMGDGSYEQYF. CDR3 in DNA: TGTGCCAGCAGCTTTATGGGAGACGGGTCCTACGAGCAGTACTTC.

The rearrangement joins TRBV12-3 or TRBV12-4 to TRBJ2-2; no reliable D call. This CDR3 comprises 13 residues. The ends were cut back, 8 bases at V and 4 bases at J, with 11 bases in the middle. CDR3 DNA sequence: TGTGCCAGCGGTCCTAGACCCACCGGGGAGCTGTTTTTT. Encoded protein: CASGPRPTGELFF.

The chain is built from TRBV29-1 and TRBJ1-1; D gene uncertain. Trimming stripped 3 bases from V and 3 bases from J, with 8 bases between. The germline V gene has CDR1 SQVTM and CDR2 ANQGSEA. CDR3 size: 12 residues. The CDR3 nucleotides are TGCAGCGTTGAGGCCCATGACACTGAAGCTTTCTTT. It is translated as CSVEAHDTEAFF.

CDR3 residues: CASSPQRNTEAFF. The CDR3 region has the DNA TGTGCCAGCTCACCCCAGCGGAACACTGAAGCTTTCTTT. The chain links TRBV18 to TRBJ1-1; no clear D gene. V was cut by 3 bases and J by 1 base, with 6 bases left in between. Germline loops: CDR1 KGHSH, CDR2 LQKENI. The CDR3 is made up of 13 amino acids.

The chain joins TRBV7-9 to TRBJ1-6; D is unresolved. There are 14 residues in the CDR3. V dropped 1 base and J dropped 4 bases, with 5 bases sitting between them. Germline values: CDR1 SEHNR, CDR2 FQNEAQ (reference sequence). For the CDR3, the DNA is TGTGCCAGCAGCTTAGAACAGTATAATTCACCCCTCCACTTT. Its translation: CASSLEQYNSPLHF.

The chain carries TRBV7-8 and TRBJ1-3; D is ambiguous. Germline CDR1 is SGHVS and CDR2 is FQNEAQ. The CDR3 extends over 15 amino acids. V shed 0 bases and J shed 0 bases, with 6 bases lying between them. CDR3 sequence: CASSLASGSGNTIYF. CDR3 DNA: TGTGCCAGCAGCTTAGCATCGGGCTCTGGAAACACCATATATTTT.

The chain joins TRBV6-5 to TRBJ2-1, with TRBD1 matching over 8 bases. V trimming: 4 bases; J trimming: 6 bases; junction bases outside the gene matches: 8. The CDR3 is 15 residues long. Germline V CDR1 and CDR2: MNHEY, SVGAGI. The CDR3 sequence is CASSSSGTGGNEQFF. CDR3 bases: TGTGCCAGCAGTTCTTCCGGGACAGGAGGCAATGAGCAGTTCTTC.